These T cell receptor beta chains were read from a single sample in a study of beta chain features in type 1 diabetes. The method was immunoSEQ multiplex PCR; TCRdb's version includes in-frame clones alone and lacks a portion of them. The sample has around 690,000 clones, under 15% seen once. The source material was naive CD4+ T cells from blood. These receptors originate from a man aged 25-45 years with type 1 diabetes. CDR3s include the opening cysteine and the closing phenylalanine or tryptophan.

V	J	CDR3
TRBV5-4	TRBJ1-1	CASSFRQGLHQNTEAFF
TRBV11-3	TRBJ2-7	CASSKGAGDSYEQYF
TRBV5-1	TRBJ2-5	CASSGLRERDRAFRGETQYF
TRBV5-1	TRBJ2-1	CASSRTSGYNEQFF
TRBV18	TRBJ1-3	CASSPPGGSGNTIYF
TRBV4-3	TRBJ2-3	CASSHAMASGGTDTQYF
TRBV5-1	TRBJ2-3	CASTGQGQGTDTQYF
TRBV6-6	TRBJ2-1	CASIQGLGLGNEQFF
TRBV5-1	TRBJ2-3	CASSLLDRGYTQYF
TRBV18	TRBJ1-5	CASSPSRDIQPQHF
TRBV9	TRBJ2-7	CASSVNPQRGEQYF
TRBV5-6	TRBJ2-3	CASSLTGTGVGADTQYF
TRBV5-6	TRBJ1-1	CASSLRTGPNTEAFF
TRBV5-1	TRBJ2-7	CASSLELVSYEQYF
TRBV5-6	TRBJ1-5	CASSLGRIYSNQPQHF
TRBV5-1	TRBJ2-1	CASSQGTFREQFF
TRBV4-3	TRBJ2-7	CASSDPGASGSSRQYF
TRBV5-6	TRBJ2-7	CASNLRGGGPEQYF
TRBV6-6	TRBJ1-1	CASSYGSANTEAFF
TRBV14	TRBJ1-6	CASSQDWGPYSPLHF
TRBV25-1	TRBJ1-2	CASSDSGGPGYGYTF
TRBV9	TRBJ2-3	CASRDTDTQYF
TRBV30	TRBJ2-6	CASTRGNSGANVLTF
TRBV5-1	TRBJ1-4	CASSASIGDGAEKLFF
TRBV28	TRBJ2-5	CASRRQGSETQYF